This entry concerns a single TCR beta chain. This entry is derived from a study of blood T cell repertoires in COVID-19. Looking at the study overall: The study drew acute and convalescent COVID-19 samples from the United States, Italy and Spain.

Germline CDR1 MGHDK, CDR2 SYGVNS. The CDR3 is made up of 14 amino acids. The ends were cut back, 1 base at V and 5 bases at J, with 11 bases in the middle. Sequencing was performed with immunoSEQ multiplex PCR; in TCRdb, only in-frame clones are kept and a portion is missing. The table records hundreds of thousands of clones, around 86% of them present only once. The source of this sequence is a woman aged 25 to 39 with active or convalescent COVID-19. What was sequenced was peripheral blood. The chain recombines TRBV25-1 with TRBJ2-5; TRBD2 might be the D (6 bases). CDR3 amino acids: CASSEFAGRETQYF. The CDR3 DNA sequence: TGTGCCAGCAGTGAATTTGCGGGACGGGAGACCCAGTACTTC.